This T cell receptor beta chain was found in a study of control samples from healthy donors and cancer patients. The length of the CDR3 is 15 residues. Germline-derived CDR1 and CDR2 are MNHEY and SMNVEV (reference sequence). Trimming took 6 bases from V and 2 from J, leaving 14 bases between them. This table comes from immunoSEQ multiplex PCR, and its TCRdb copy is limited to in-frame clones, with some not included. The table has 150,000 to 200,000 clones, 85% to 95% seen once; the top ten hold roughly 1.3%. The genes are TRBV27 and TRBJ1-5; no firm D call. The source is a woman younger than 30 in good health. The sample taken for sequencing was blood. The CDR3 nucleotides are TGTGCCAGCAGCCCAGGATCATATGGCAATCAGCCCCAGCATTTT. Translating it yields CASSPGSYGNQPQHF.